Listed below are T cell receptor beta chains from one sample, sequenced in a study of shared clonotypes between healthy human individuals. TCRdb's copy holds only in-frame clones and misses some; the assay was immunoSEQ multiplex PCR. The sample yields millions of clones, about 95% seen once. The sample consisted of naive CD8+ T cells sorted from blood. The receptors here all came from a man between 18 and 35 years old in good health. Each CDR3 is given with its conserved first and last residue.

TRBJ2-7 TRBV7-8 CASSRHSGRGSYEQYF
TRBJ1-5 TRBV19 CASSIGGGLSNQPQHF
TRBJ2-5 TRBV6-5 CASSSDREMLGETQYF
TRBJ2-2 TRBV2 CASSESWGGTGELFF
TRBJ2-2 TRBV18 CASSPLPTSGGHRELFF
TRBJ2-2 TRBV29-1 CSVEDSGGGNTGELFF
TRBJ2-7 TRBV2 CASSEERNEQYF
TRBJ2-5 TRBV27 CASSLSGRLQETQYF
TRBJ2-2 TRBV27 CASSLQAGELFF
TRBJ2-7 TRBV5-6 CASSLYQGVPYEQYF
TRBJ2-5 TRBV11-2 CASSLDPRTLLETQYF
TRBJ2-7 TRBV25-1 CASRSRGSFSYEQYF
TRBJ2-7 TRBV7-2 CASSPGLAGGAYGQYF
TRBJ1-1 TRBV11-2 CASSWTQNTEAFF
TRBJ1-1 TRBV5-4 CASSLFYPGERTEAFF
TRBJ2-5 TRBV5-6 CASSLEEPGGVNGETQYF
TRBJ2-2 TRBV6-1 CASRGTTLWLFF
TRBJ1-2 TRBV5-4 CASSPWTGGGYTF
TRBJ2-1 TRBV15 CATSRDHGGSNEQFF
TRBJ1-2 TRBV9 CASSPTGTVYGYTF
TRBJ2-7 TRBV5-5 CASSAEQGTTYEQYF
TRBJ2-2 TRBV30 CAYTGVNAGELFF
TRBJ2-5 TRBV28 CASSLLGAGEETQYF